The present T cell receptor (beta chain) was sequenced within a study of blood T cell repertoires in COVID-19. Looking at the study overall: Spain, Italy and the United States supplied samples that represented acute and convalescent COVID-19. Nucleic acid was either cDNA or gDNA, and it came from T cells, B-cell-depleted T cells, or PBMCs.

Germline V CDR1 and CDR2: SGHTA, FQGNSA. This CDR3 comprises 15 residues. Trimming shortened V by 1 base and J by 5 bases, and 14 bases separated the two germline ends. The Seattle site enrolled patients during active infection and followed them longitudinally. Study processing details: Amplifying reference gene primers gave estimates of nucleated cell counts. Libraries were prepared by immunoSEQ multiplex PCR; TCRdb keeps only in-frame clonotypes and omits some of them. V and J calls and clone size are copied from that table; D and trimming were computed from the DNA. The sample lists more than 200,000 clones, 65% to 90% occurring once.

What was sequenced was peripheral blood. The TCR was taken from a man aged 50 to 60 with COVID-19, enrolled during active disease. The V and J genes are TRBV7-2 and TRBJ2-5, with D unclear. The DNA of the CDR3 is TGTGCCAGCAGCTTAGAGGTGGTTAGCTCTGAGACCCAGTACTTC. It is translated as CASSLEVVSSETQYF.